These 14 T cell receptor beta chains share one sample of origin, sequenced in a study of T cell changes during pregnancy in multiple sclerosis. The repertoire was sequenced with immunoSEQ multiplex PCR; TCRdb's copy has only in-frame clones and lacks some. Of around 63,000 clones in the sample, roughly nine tenths are singletons; the top ten hold 2.5% to 3%. The sequencing used peripheral blood, collected in the third trimester of pregnancy. The receptors shown here come from a female donor in good health, enrolled as a control in a pregnancy study.

The chain is built from TRBV18 and TRBJ1-1, with D unclear. The germline V gene has CDR1 KGHSH and CDR2 LQKENI. The V and J ends lost 3 bases and 3 bases respectively, with 14 bases between them. There are 15 residues in the CDR3. The DNA for the CDR3 is TGTGCCAGCTCACCGTATGACATGTGGGACACTGAAGCTTTCTTT. Amino acids: CASSPYDMWDTEAFF.

The chain combines TRBV7-8 with TRBJ1-5, with 9 bases aligning to TRBD1. Germline assignment: CDR1 SGHVS and CDR2 FQNEAQ. V gave up 2 bases and J gave up 1 base; unmatched junction bases: 6. The CDR3 runs to 17 residues. CDR3 region: CASSLRGTGRSNQPQHF. The DNA for the CDR3 is TGTGCCAGCAGCTTACGCGGGACAGGGAGGAGCAATCAGCCCCAGCATTTT.

The CDR3, as DNA: TGTGCCTGGGGAAGAGGAACGAGCAATCAGCCCCAGCATTTT. Amino acid sequence: CAWGRGTSNQPQHF. The rearrangement uses TRBV30 and TRBJ1-5; D remains unclear. Germline V gives CDR1 GTSNPN, CDR2 SVGIG (reference sequence). CDR3 length equals 14 residues. Trimming took off 5 bases at V and 1 base at J, with 12 bases between the two ends.

V gene TRBV4-1 combines with J gene TRBJ1-5; no firm D call. Between the trimmed V and J ends, which lost 1 base and 5 bases, there was a span of 9 bases. The CDR3 loop spans 14 amino acids. Per the germline V gene, CDR1 is MGHRA and CDR2 is YSYEKL. CDR3 protein: CASSQVLRDQPQHF. Written as DNA, the CDR3 is TGCGCCAGCAGCCAAGTATTGAGGGATCAGCCCCAGCATTTT.

The rearrangement links TRBV7-2 to TRBJ1-5; possibly TRBD1 for D (5 bases). This CDR3 is 15 amino acids long. V was cut by 4 bases and J by 7 bases, with 17 bases left in between. CDR1 and CDR2 (germline): SGHTA, FQGNSA. This CDR3 is CASSWDSRRGQPQHF. CDR3 bases: TGTGCCAGCAGCTGGGACTCGCGACGGGGGCAGCCCCAGCATTTT.

The gene calls are TRBV20-1 and TRBJ1-2; D ambiguous. The CDR3 is made up of 11 amino acids. CDR1 and CDR2 from the germline V gene are DFQATT and SNEGSKA (reference sequence). V gave up 4 bases and J gave up 7 bases, with 10 bases separating them. The CDR3, as DNA: TGCAGTGCTATGCTACTTTCTGGCTACACCTTC. Translated, it gives CSAMLLSGYTF.

The CDR3 region has the DNA TGTGCCAGCAGCCAAGGGGAGGACACAGATACGCAGTATTTT. Its protein is CASSQGEDTDTQYF. The chain has TRBV2 and TRBJ2-3; D perhaps matches TRBD2 (6 bases). This CDR3 comprises 14 residues. The germline CDR1 and CDR2 sequences are SNHLY and FYNNEI. V lost 6 bases and J lost 2, with 12 bases in between.

The rearrangement joins TRBV6-7 to TRBJ2-7; 11 bases map to TRBD2. Being an ORF, TRBV6-7 has a function that is uncertain. This CDR3 spans 17 amino acids. The ends lost 0 bases at V and 2 bases at J; junction bases unmatched: 6. The CDR3 nucleotides read TGTGCCAGCAGTTACTCGTCAACTAGCGGGGGAACCTACGAGCAGTACTTC. Translation: CASSYSSTSGGTYEQYF.

The V and J genes are TRBV7-2 and TRBJ1-3; 7 nucleotides align to TRBD1. The CDR3 is 16 residues long. Unmatched junction bases numbered 7, after V lost 4 bases and J lost 1 base. Germline V gene sequence: CDR1 SGHTA, CDR2 FQGNSA. The CDR3 DNA is TGTGCCAGCAGCTCTAGTCAGGGGGATTCTGGAAACACCATATATTTT. This codes for CASSSSQGDSGNTIYF.

The chain carries TRBV9 and TRBJ1-5, with D hard to call. With 2 bases removed from V and 4 bases from J, the gap between germline ends came to 7 bases. Germline V CDR1 and CDR2: SGDLS, YYNGEE. The length of the CDR3 is 13 residues. CDR3 DNA sequence: TGTGCCAGCAGCGTGGGCCCGAATCAGCCCCAGCATTTT. This sequence encodes CASSVGPNQPQHF.

The rearrangement links TRBV9 to TRBJ1-1; a weak D match, TRBD1 (6 bases). Trimming took off 2 bases at V and 10 bases at J, with 15 bases between the two ends. Germline CDR1 SGDLS, CDR2 YYNGEE. The CDR3 has 13 amino acids. CDR3 loop: CASSVEWGPPAFF. In DNA form, the CDR3 reads TGTGCCAGCAGCGTTGAATGGGGGCCCCCAGCTTTCTTT.

This clone was observed once. The chain carries TRBV7-2 and TRBJ1-4; the match to TRBD1 covers 7 bases. V lost 2 bases, J lost 5 bases, and 5 bases stayed unmatched. Germline V gene data show CDR1 as SGHTA and CDR2 as FQGNSA. The length of the CDR3 is 15 residues. CDR3 residues: CASSLNRGGNEKLFF. In nucleotides, the CDR3 is TGTGCCAGCAGCTTAAACAGGGGTGGGAATGAAAAACTGTTTTTT.

The genes are TRBV6-5 and TRBJ1-2; D possibly corresponds to TRBD1 (6 bases). This CDR3 has 15 residues. Germline values: CDR1 MNHEY, CDR2 SVGAGI. The ends were cut back, 2 bases at V and 7 bases at J, with 17 bases in the middle. The CDR3 region is CASSYANRQVRGYTF. In nucleotides, the CDR3 is TGTGCCAGCAGTTACGCTAATCGACAGGTCCGTGGCTACACCTTC.

In this sample, this clone turned up once. The V and J genes are TRBV11-2 and TRBJ2-7; TRBD1 matches 8 bases. The CDR3 extends over 12 amino acids. The V segment lost 5 bases and the J segment 6 bases; nucleotides outside the gene matches: 3. From germline, CDR1 is SGHAT and CDR2 FQNNGV. Here the CDR3 DNA reads TGTGCCAGCAGCGTCGACAGGGGCGAGCAGTACTTC. Translation: CASSVDRGEQYF.